Each of the 6 T cell receptor beta chains below was sequenced from the same sample in a study of CD8 T cells in ankylosing spondylitis. TCRdb used MiXCR to reprocess the 5' RACE reads, holding one entry per CDR3 protein. The profile shows 200,000 to 250,000 distinct CDR3 sequences, under 12% of them singletons. Material for sequencing was blood, either unsorted or a sorted T cell fraction (not recorded which). The receptors derive from a male donor with ankylosing spondylitis or in good health (not recorded which).

There are many counts of this clonotype. V and J are TRBV7-2 and TRBJ1-4; D may be TRBD1 (6 bases). Germline lookup yields CDR1 SGHTA and CDR2 FQGNSA. The CDR3 length is 17 residues. V was trimmed by 5 bases and J by 8 bases, leaving 24 bases between them. CDR3 bases: TGTGCCAGCAGCCCCCTGGGGACACCCTTAGAACGGGAAAAACTGTTTTTT. As protein: CASSPLGTPLEREKLFF.

The CDR3 here is CASSTTGTGTDTQYF. Written as DNA, the CDR3 is TGTGCCAGCAGCACTACAGGGACGGGGACAGATACGCAGTATTTT. The chain links TRBV13 to TRBJ2-3, with a possible D match to TRBD1 (6 bases). The V gene's germline CDR1 is PRHDT and CDR2 FYEKMQ (reference sequence). This CDR3 is 15 amino acids long. The V end lost 5 bases, the J end lost 3 bases, and 15 bases lay between the germline ends. The variable domain in full, with the rest retrieved from reference TRBV13 and TRBJ2-3, is AAGVIQSPRHLIKEKRETATLKCYPIPRHDTVYWYQQGPGQDPQFLISFYEKMQSDKGSIPDRFSAQQFSDYHSELNMSSLELGDSALYFCASSTTGTGTDTQYFGPGTRLTVL.

This clonotype appeared many times. This rearrangement joins TRBV5-1 to TRBJ2-2; no clear D. Deletions cut 0 bases from V and 7 bases from J, with 7 bases between. Germline V gene data show CDR1 as SGHRS and CDR2 as YFSETQ. There are 13 residues in the CDR3. CDR3 residues: CASSLEGNGELFF. The CDR3 coding sequence is TGCGCCAGCAGCTTGGAGGGAAACGGGGAGCTGTTTTTT.

Ten or more counts support this clonotype. The V gene is TRBV3-1, the J gene TRBJ1-1, with D hard to call. V was trimmed by 0 bases and J by 5 bases, leaving 10 bases between them. The CDR3 length is 14 residues. The germline V gene has CDR1 LGHDT and CDR2 YNNKEL (reference sequence). The CDR3 region is CASSQEVEGTEAFF. The DNA of the CDR3 is TGTGCCAGCAGCCAAGAGGTTGAGGGAACTGAAGCTTTCTTT.

A few counts support this clonotype. V and J are TRBV3-1 and TRBJ2-1, with TRBD2 as a possible D gene (5 bases). The ends were cut back, 5 bases at V and 5 bases at J, with 13 bases in the middle. The germline V gene has CDR1 LGHDT and CDR2 YNNKEL (reference sequence). The CDR3 has 14 amino acids. The CDR3: CASSFLGSHNEQFF. CDR3 DNA: TGTGCCAGCAGCTTCCTGGGGAGCCACAATGAGCAGTTCTTC.

This clonotype was observed a few times. The rearrangement joins TRBV7-2 to TRBJ2-7; 16 nucleotides line up with TRBD2. The CDR3 is 17 residues long. Germline loops: CDR1 SGHTA, CDR2 FQGNSA. The junction had 2 bases not matched to a gene; V was cut back by 2 bases and J by 1 base. This chain's CDR3 is CASSLRGLAGGSYEQYF. In nucleotides, the CDR3 is TGTGCCAGCAGCTTAAGGGGACTAGCGGGGGGGTCCTACGAGCAGTACTTC.